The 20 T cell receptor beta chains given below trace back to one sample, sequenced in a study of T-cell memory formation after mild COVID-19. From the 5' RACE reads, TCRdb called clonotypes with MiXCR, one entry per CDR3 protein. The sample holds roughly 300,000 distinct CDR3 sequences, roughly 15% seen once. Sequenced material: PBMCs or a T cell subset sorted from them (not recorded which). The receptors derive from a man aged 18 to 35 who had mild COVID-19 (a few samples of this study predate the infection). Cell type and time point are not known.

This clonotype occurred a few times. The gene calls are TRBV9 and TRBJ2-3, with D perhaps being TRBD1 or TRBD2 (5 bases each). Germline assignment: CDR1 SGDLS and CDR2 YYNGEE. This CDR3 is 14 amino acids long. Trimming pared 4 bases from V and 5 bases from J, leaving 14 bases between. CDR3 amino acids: CASSLAGTKDTQYF. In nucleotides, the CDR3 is TGTGCCAGCAGCCTTGCCGGGACGAAAGATACGCAGTATTTT.

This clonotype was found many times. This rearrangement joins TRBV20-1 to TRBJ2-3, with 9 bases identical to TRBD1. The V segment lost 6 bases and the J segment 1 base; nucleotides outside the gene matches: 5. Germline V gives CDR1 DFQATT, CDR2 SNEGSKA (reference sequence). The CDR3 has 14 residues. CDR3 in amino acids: CSANRGLGTDTQYF. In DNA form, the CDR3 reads TGCAGTGCAAACAGGGGGCTGGGCACAGATACGCAGTATTTT.

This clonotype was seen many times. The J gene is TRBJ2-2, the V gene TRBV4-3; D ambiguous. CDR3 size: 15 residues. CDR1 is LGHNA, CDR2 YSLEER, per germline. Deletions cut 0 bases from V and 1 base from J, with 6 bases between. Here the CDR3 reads CASSQEALNTGELFF. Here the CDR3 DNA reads TGCGCCAGCAGCCAAGAGGCTTTGAACACCGGGGAGCTGTTTTTT.

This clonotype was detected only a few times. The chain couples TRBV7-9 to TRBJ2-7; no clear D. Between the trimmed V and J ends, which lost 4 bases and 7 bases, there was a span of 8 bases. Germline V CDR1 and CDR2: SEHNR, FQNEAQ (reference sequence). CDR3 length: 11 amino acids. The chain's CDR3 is CASSSSREQYF. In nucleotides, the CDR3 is TGTGCCAGCAGCTCGAGTAGGGAGCAGTACTTC.

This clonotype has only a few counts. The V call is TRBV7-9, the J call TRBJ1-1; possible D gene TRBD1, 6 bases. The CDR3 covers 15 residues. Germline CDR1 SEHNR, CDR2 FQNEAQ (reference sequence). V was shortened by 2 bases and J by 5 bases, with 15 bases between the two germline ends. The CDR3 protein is CASSLSGGRRTEAFF. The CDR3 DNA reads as TGTGCCAGCAGCTTATCTGGGGGGCGCCGGACTGAAGCTTTCTTT. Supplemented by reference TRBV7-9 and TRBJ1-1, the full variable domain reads DTGVSQNPRHKITKRGQNVTFRCDPISEHNRLYWYRQTLGQGPEFLTYFQNEAQLEKSRLLSDRFSAERPKGSFSTLEIQRTEQGDSAMYLCASSLSGGRRTEAFFGQGTRLTVV.

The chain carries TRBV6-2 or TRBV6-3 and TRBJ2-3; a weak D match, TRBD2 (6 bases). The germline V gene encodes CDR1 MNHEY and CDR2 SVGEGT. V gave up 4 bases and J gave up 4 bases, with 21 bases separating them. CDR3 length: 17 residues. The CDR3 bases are TGTGCCAGCAGTTCGGGGGATACTAGCTGGATCCCAGATACGCAGTATTTT. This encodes CASSSGDTSWIPDTQYF.

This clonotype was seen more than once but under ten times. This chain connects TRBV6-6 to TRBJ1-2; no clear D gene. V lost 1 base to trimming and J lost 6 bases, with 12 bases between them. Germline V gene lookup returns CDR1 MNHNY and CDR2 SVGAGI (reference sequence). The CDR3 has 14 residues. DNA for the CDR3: TGTGCCAGCAGTTACTTCCCTGAGCAGGATGGCTACACCTTC. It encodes CASSYFPEQDGYTF.

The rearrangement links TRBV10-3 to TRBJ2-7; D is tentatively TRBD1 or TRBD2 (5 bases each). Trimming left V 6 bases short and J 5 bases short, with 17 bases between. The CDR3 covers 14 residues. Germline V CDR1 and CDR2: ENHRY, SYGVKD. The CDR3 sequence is CAISGAGRIDEQYV. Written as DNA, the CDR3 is TGTGCCATCAGCGGGGCCGGAAGGATTGACGAGCAGTACGTC.

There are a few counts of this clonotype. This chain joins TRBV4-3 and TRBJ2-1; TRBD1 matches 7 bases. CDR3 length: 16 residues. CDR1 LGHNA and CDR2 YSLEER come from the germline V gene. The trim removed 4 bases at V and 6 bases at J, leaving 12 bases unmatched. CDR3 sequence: CASSPLDRDRINEQFF. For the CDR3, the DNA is TGCGCCAGCAGCCCGTTAGACCGGGACAGAATCAATGAGCAGTTCTTC.

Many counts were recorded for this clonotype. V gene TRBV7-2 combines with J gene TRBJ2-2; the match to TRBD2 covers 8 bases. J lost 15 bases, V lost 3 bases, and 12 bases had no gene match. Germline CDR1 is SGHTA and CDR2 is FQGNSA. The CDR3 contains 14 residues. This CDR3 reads CASSLAGGPPLMFF. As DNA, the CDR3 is TGTGCCAGCAGCTTGGCGGGGGGCCCCCCTTTGATGTTTTTT.

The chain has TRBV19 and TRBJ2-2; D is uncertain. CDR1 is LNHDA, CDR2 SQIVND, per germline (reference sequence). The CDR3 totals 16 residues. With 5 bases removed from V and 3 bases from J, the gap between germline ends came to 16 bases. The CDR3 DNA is TGTGCCAGTAGTCTGACAACCGGTTGGGACACCGGGGAGCTGTTTTTT. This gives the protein CASSLTTGWDTGELFF.

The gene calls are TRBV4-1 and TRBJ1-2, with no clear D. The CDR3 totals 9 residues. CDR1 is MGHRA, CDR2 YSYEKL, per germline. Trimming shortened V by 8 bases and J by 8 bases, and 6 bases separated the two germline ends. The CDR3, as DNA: TGCGCCAGCGGTACAGGCTACACCTTC. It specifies CASGTGYTF.

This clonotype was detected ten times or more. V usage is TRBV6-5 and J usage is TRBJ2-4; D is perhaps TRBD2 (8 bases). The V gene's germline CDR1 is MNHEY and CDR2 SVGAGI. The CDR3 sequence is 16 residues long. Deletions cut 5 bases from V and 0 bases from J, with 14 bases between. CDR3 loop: CASSLGGDRAKNIQYF. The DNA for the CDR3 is TGTGCCAGCAGTCTCGGGGGGGACAGAGCCAAAAACATTCAGTACTTC.

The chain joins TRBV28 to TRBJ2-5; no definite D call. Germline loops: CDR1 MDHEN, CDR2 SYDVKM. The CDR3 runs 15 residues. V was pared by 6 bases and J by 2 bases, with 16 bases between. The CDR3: CASSPSGRLQETQYF. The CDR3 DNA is TGTGCCAGCAGCCCCAGTGGGCGGCTACAAGAGACCCAGTACTTC.

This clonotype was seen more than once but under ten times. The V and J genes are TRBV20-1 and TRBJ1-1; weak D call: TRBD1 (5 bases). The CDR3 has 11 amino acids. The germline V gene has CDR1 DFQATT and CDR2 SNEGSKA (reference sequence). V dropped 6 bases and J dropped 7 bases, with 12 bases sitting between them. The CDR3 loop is CSAKVGVEAFF. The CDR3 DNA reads TGCAGTGCCAAGGTGGGGGTTGAAGCTTTCTTT.

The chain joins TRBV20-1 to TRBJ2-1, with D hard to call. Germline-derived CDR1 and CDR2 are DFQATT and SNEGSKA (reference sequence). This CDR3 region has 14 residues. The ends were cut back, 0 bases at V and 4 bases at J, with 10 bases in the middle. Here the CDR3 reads CSARDPQSYNEQFF. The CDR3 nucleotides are TGCAGTGCTAGAGATCCTCAGTCTTACAATGAGCAGTTCTTC.

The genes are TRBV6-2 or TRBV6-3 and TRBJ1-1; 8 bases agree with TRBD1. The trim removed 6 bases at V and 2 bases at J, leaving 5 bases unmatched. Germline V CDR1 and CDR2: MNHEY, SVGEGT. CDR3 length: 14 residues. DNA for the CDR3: TGTGCCAGCAGGAGGGACAGGAGAAACACTGAAGCTTTCTTT. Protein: CASRRDRRNTEAFF.

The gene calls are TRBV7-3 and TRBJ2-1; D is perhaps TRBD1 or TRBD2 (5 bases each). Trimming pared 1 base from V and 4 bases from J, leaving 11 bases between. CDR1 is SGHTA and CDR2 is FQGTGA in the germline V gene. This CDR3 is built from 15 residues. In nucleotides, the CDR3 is TGTGCCAGCAGCTTAAGAGGGGTCCCATACAATGAGCAGTTCTTC. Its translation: CASSLRGVPYNEQFF.

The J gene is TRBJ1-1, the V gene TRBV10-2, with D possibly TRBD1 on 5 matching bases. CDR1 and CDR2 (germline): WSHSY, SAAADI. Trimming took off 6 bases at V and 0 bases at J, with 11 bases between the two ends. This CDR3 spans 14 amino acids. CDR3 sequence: CASRYRNMNTEAFF. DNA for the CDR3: TGCGCCAGCAGGTACAGGAACATGAACACTGAAGCTTTCTTT.

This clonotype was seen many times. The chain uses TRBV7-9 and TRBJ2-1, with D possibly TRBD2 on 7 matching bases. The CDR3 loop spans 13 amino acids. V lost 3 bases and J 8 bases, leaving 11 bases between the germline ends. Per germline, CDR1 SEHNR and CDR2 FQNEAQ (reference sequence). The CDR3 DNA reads TGTGCCAGCAGCTTTCGGCGGGGGCATGAGCAGTTCTTC. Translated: CASSFRRGHEQFF.